The 8 T cell receptor beta chains given below trace back to one sample, sequenced in a study of cytomegalovirus exposure and HLA in healthy donors. The table came from immunoSEQ multiplex PCR; TCRdb's copy has only in-frame clones and leaves some out. The table includes under 200,000 clones, roughly 89% detected once. Input material: PBMCs. The receptors here all came from a man younger than 30 in good health and CMV-seropositive.

DNA of the CDR3: TGTGCCAGTAGTATCCCAGCGGGAGATCCCGGGGAGCTGTTTTTT. This encodes CASSIPAGDPGELFF. The J gene is TRBJ2-2, the V gene TRBV19; 8 nucleotides line up with TRBD2. The CDR3 is 15 residues long. Trimming removed 3 bases from V and 6 bases from J; junction bases left unmatched: 6. Germline assignment: CDR1 LNHDA and CDR2 SQIVND (reference sequence).

The chain couples TRBV28 to TRBJ2-2, with 10 bases lining up with TRBD1. The trim removed 3 bases at V and 7 bases at J, leaving 5 bases unmatched. CDR3 length equals 15 residues. Germline-derived CDR1 and CDR2 are MDHEN and SYDVKM. The CDR3: CASSLSGQGFGELFF. CDR3 DNA sequence: TGTGCCAGCAGTTTGTCGGGACAGGGGTTCGGGGAGCTGTTTTTT.

The gene calls are TRBV29-1 and TRBJ1-3; D not resolved. CDR1 and CDR2 (germline): SQVTM, ANQGSEA. This CDR3 comprises 12 residues. V was trimmed by 6 bases and J by 0 bases, leaving 6 bases between them. CDR3 protein: CSVRGSGNTIYF. The CDR3 nucleotides read TGCAGCGTACGGGGCTCTGGAAACACCATATATTTT. Full variable domain (remainder filled in from reference TRBV29-1 and TRBJ1-3): SAVISQKPSRDICQRGTSLTIQCQVDSQVTMMFWYRQQPGQSLTLIATANQGSEATYESGFVIDKFPISRPNLTFSTLTVSNMSPEDSSIYLCSVRGSGNTIYFGEGSWLTVV.

The chain is built from TRBV28 and TRBJ2-3; 10 nucleotides align to TRBD1. CDR1 is MDHEN, CDR2 SYDVKM, per germline. The junction had 7 bases not matched to a gene; V was cut back by 7 bases and J by 3 bases. The CDR3 extends over 15 amino acids. The CDR3: CASTVAGQGTDTQYF. The CDR3 DNA is TGTGCCAGCACCGTTGCGGGACAGGGGACAGATACGCAGTATTTT.

This sequence joins TRBV5-1 and TRBJ2-7; 9 bases map to TRBD1. Losses at the gene ends were 3 bases for V and 1 base for J; bases not matched to a gene: 5. This CDR3 contains 15 residues. Germline CDR1 SGHRS, CDR2 YFSETQ. The CDR3 sequence is CASSSGTGISYEQYF. The CDR3, as DNA: TGCGCCAGCAGCTCCGGGACAGGGATTTCCTACGAGCAGTACTTC.

The V and J genes are TRBV6-8 and TRBJ2-1, with a weak D call TRBD2 (6 bases). The germline V and J ends were trimmed by 6 bases and 3 bases, with 15 bases remaining between them. In germline, CDR1 is MNHGY, CDR2 SAAAGT. CDR3 length: 15 residues. The CDR3 sequence: CASSPRTKDYNEQFF. The CDR3 nucleotides read TGTGCCAGCAGCCCCCGGACTAAAGACTACAATGAGCAGTTCTTC.

In DNA form, the CDR3 reads TGTGCCAGCAGCTACGAAGGGGACTCCTACAATGAGCAGTTCTTC. Its translation: CASSYEGDSYNEQFF. J is TRBJ2-1 and V is TRBV7-2; tentative D call: TRBD1 (5 bases). The CDR3 loop spans 15 amino acids. Between the trimmed V and J ends, which lost 4 bases and 0 bases, there was a span of 10 bases. Germline-derived CDR1 and CDR2 are SGHTA and FQGNSA. Drawing the rest from reference TRBV7-2 and TRBJ2-1, the complete variable domain is GAGVSQSPSNKVTEKGKDVELRCDPISGHTALYWYRQSLGQGLEFLIYFQGNSAPDKSGLPSDRFSAERTGGSVSTLTIQRTQQEDSAVYLCASSYEGDSYNEQFFGPGTRLTVL.

The chain joins TRBV18 to TRBJ2-5, with D possibly TRBD1 on 5 matching bases. The CDR3 is made up of 13 amino acids. Germline V gives CDR1 KGHSH, CDR2 LQKENI. The V end was cut by 4 bases, the J end by 1 base, with 7 bases between. The CDR3 DNA is TGTGCCAGCTCACGCCAGGGCCAAGAGACCCAGTACTTC. As protein: CASSRQGQETQYF.